A selection of T cell receptor beta chains follows, all from one sample in a study of vaccination and CD4 T cells after COVID-19. What these receptors recognize is not known. TCRdb independently ran MiXCR on the PCR reads; one entry per CDR3 protein. The table shows 20,000 or so distinct CDR3 sequences, with 45% to 70% occurring only once. Material: CD4+ T cells from blood, cultured in vitro. These TCRs come from a human donor who had recovered from COVID-19. CDR3s include the opening cysteine and the closing phenylalanine or tryptophan.

V gene,J gene,CDR3 protein
TRBV5-1,TRBJ1-1,CASSFAGGFAEAFF
TRBV7-2,TRBJ2-1,CASGRDSYNEQFF
TRBV7-9,TRBJ2-7,CASRGLGGWEYEQYF
TRBV2,TRBJ2-5,CASIGETQYF
TRBV7-3,TRBJ1-2,CASSLGRSNSGTEGYTF
TRBV24-1,TRBJ2-5,CATSDPHRTYEETQYF
TRBV2,TRBJ1-6,CASSRSRDSPLHF
TRBV20-1,TRBJ1-5,CSARTGGERNQPQHF
TRBV30,TRBJ2-7,CAWSWGSEQYF
TRBV6-1,TRBJ2-6,CASSEEGTGGFSGANVLTF
TRBV24-1,TRBJ2-1,CATSGTNYNEQFF
TRBV10-3,TRBJ2-4,CAIRAELLNIQYF
TRBV6-2/TRBV6-3,TRBJ2-5,CASSSGWGQETQYF
TRBV18,TRBJ2-5,CASSPPSGKETQYF
TRBV10-3,TRBJ2-2,CAISPGTGYTGELFF
TRBV2,TRBJ2-5,CASLLQETQYF
TRBV10-3,TRBJ2-7,CATGTHTYEQYF
TRBV18,TRBJ2-5,CASSVRAGETQYF
TRBV7-2,TRBJ2-3,CASSLAPRDRGPDTQYF
TRBV6-2/TRBV6-3,TRBJ1-1,CASSYEGRAAFF
TRBV6-1,TRBJ1-5,CASSESSPGDNQPQHF
TRBV5-1,TRBJ2-5,CASSLDRGSETQYF
TRBV7-3,TRBJ1-5,CASSLMISREGNQPQHF
TRBV30,TRBJ1-1,CAWSRTEAFF
TRBV7-9,TRBJ1-1,CASSSLRGPWTEAFF
TRBV6-1,TRBJ2-1,CASRGGTLYNEQFF
TRBV18,TRBJ1-1,CASSGTDRTEAFF
TRBV6-1,TRBJ2-3,CASSDDWRDGWDTQYF
TRBV20-1,TRBJ1-6,CSAREDGDSPLHF
TRBV28,TRBJ2-5,CASSSPRGGETQYF
TRBV9,TRBJ2-2,CASSVASYNTGELFF
TRBV20-1,TRBJ1-1,CSARRAGTEAFF
TRBV27,TRBJ2-7,CASSLQTRTGLRYEQYF
TRBV15,TRBJ1-3,CATSSEQGSGGNTIYF
TRBV5-1,TRBJ1-2,CASSLRDSSNYGYTF
TRBV7-9,TRBJ1-2,CASSKLEGEGFGYTF
TRBV11-2,TRBJ2-7,CASSSGATQYF
TRBV6-2/TRBV6-3,TRBJ2-7,CASSSGTLYEQYF
TRBV5-4,TRBJ2-1,CASSPRTSGYNEQFF
TRBV25-1,TRBJ2-3,CASSEYKGGTDTQYF
TRBV7-9,TRBJ1-1,CASSPRQIWETTEAFF
TRBV3-1,TRBJ2-7,CASSPPQKIYEQYF
TRBV18,TRBJ1-2,CASSPSDSITGYTF
TRBV7-2,TRBJ1-2,CASSLNRDGYTF
TRBV7-3,TRBJ2-1,CASSPGLSRREQFF
TRBV7-2,TRBJ1-3,CASSFGDRERDAGNTIYF